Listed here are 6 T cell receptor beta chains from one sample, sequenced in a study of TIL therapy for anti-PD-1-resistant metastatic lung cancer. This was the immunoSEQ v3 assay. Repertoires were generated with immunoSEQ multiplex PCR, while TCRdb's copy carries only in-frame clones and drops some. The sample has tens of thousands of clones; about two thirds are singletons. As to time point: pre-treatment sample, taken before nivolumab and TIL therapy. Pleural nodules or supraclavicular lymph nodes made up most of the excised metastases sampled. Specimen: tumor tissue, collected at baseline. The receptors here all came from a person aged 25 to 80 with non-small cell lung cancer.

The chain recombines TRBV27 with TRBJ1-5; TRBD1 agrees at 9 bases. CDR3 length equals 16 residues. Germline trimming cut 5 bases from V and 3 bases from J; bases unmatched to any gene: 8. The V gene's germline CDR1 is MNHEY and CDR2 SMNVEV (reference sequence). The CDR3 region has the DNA TGTGCCAGCAGTCGCATGACAGGGGGAGCCAATCAGCCCCAGCATTTT. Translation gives CASSRMTGGANQPQHF.

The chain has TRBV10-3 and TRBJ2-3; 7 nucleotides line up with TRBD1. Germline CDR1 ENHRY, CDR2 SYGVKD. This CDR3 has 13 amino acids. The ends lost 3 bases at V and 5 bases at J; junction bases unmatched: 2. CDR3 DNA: TGTGCCATCAGTGAACGGGACAGAGATACGCAGTATTTT. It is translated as CAISERDRDTQYF.

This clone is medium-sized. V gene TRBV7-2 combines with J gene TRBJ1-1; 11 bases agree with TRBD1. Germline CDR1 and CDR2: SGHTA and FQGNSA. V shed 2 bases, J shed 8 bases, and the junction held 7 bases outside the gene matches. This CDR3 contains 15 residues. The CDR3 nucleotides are TGTGCCAGCAGCTTATTTGGACAGGGGGCGTCGGAAGCTTTCTTT. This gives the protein CASSLFGQGASEAFF.

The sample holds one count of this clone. In DNA, the CDR3 is TGTGCCACCAGTCCTCTTCCGGGGAATGAGCAGTTCTTC. This encodes CATSPLPGNEQFF. The chain combines TRBV15 with TRBJ2-1, with D maybe TRBD2 (5 bases). The CDR3 extends over 13 amino acids. Looked up from germline, CDR1 is LNHNV and CDR2 is YYDKDF (reference sequence). The V and J ends lost 6 bases and 7 bases respectively, with 13 bases between them.

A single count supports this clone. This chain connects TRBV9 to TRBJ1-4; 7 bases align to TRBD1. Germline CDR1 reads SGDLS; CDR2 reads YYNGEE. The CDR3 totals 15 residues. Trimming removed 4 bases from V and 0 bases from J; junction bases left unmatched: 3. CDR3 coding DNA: TGTGCCAGCAGCACCGGACAGGCAACTAATGAAAAACTGTTTTTT. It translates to CASSTGQATNEKLFF.

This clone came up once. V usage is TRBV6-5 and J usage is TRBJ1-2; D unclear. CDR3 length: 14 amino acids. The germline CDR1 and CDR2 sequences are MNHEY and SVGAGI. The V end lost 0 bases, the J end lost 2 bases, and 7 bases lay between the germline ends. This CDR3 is CASSYSSANYGYTF. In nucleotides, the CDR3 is TGTGCCAGCAGTTACTCGTCCGCCAACTATGGCTACACCTTC.